This T cell receptor beta chain was obtained from a study of T cell responses to AZD1222 COVID-19 vaccine. Germline CDR1 and CDR2: SNHLY and FYNNEI. The CDR3 runs to 15 residues. V lost 6 bases and J lost 7, with 16 bases in between. Findings and caveats of the study: Donors were mostly white British, more females; clonal diversity possibly underestimated. Spike-specific TCR breadth and depth were elevated following two AZD1222 doses. Only a handful of AZD1222 recipients, several in all, had baseline seropositivity.

The assay was immunoSEQ multiplex PCR, and TCRdb's table has in-frame clones only and misses some. The sample records 150,000 or so clones, 88% being singletons. Details on this clone: Antigen specificity is unknown.

The specimen comprised peripheral blood, sampled on day 0 of AZD1222 vaccination. The chain carries TRBV2 and TRBJ1-6; possibly TRBD1 for D (5 bases). The sequence was obtained from an adult in good health. The CDR3 DNA sequence: TGTGCCAGCAGACGAAGGGACGGCGGAAATTCACCCCTCCACTTT. Translating it yields CASRRRDGGNSPLHF.